Listed here are 28 T cell receptor beta chains from one sample, sequenced in a study of tumor-infiltrating lymphocytes in localized non-small cell lung cancer. Repertoires were generated with immunoSEQ multiplex PCR, while TCRdb's copy carries only in-frame clones and drops some. The repertoire holds 14,000 to 15,000 clones, with roughly 76% as singletons. The sequenced material came from lung tumor tissue. The receptors derive from a human donor with non-small cell lung cancer.

This clone was observed once. This chain links TRBV27 with TRBJ1-3; a weak D match, TRBD1 (5 bases). Trimming cost V 3 bases and J 0 bases, with 9 bases left between them. Germline V CDR1 and CDR2: MNHEY, SMNVEV (reference sequence). The CDR3 totals 15 residues. The CDR3 DNA reads as TGTGCCAGCAGTTTTTCGGGACTCTCTGGAAACACCATATATTTT. Translated: CASSFSGLSGNTIYF.

This clone was found once. The chain joins TRBV18 to TRBJ2-3; D unresolved. The CDR3 spans 13 residues. Germline values: CDR1 KGHSH, CDR2 LQKENI. The V and J ends lost 4 bases and 2 bases respectively, with 7 bases between them. CDR3 region: CASSQLLTDTQYF. The CDR3 DNA reads as TGTGCCAGCTCACAGCTACTCACAGATACGCAGTATTTT.

The sample holds a few counts of this clone. The rearrangement joins TRBV5-1 to TRBJ2-3, with D maybe TRBD1 (6 bases). The CDR3 contains 14 residues. The V end was cut by 2 bases, the J end by 2 bases, with 9 bases between. From germline, CDR1 is SGHRS and CDR2 YFSETQ. The CDR3 loop reads CASSLQGSTDTQYF. The DNA for the CDR3 is TGCGCCAGCAGCTTACAGGGTTCCACAGATACGCAGTATTTT.

As DNA, the CDR3 is TGCGCCAGCAGCTTGGGGGACAGGGGCACAGATACGCAGTATTTT. Residues: CASSLGDRGTDTQYF. V gene TRBV5-1 combines with J gene TRBJ2-3; 9 bases are shared with TRBD1. CDR1 and CDR2 (germline): SGHRS, YFSETQ. The CDR3 is 15 amino acids. With 0 bases clipped from V and 1 base from J, the junction kept 0 bases outside the gene matches.

The V and J genes are TRBV5-1 and TRBJ2-7, with D unclear. Germline assignment: CDR1 SGHRS and CDR2 YFSETQ. V was trimmed by 0 bases and J by 6 bases, leaving 10 bases between them. The CDR3 sequence is 13 residues long. Written as DNA, the CDR3 is TGCGCCAGCAGCTTGGATACTGGTCCCGAGCAGTACTTC. It is translated as CASSLDTGPEQYF.

This chain's CDR3 is CASSYSITSGSYEQYF. DNA of the CDR3: TGTGCCAGCAGTTACTCGATCACTAGCGGGAGTTACGAGCAGTACTTC. V is TRBV6-5 and J is TRBJ2-7; 11 nucleotides line up with TRBD2. V was clipped by 0 bases and J by 4 bases; unmatched bases: 5. The germline gives CDR1 MNHEY, CDR2 SVGAGI. The CDR3 totals 16 residues.

This rearrangement joins TRBV9 to TRBJ1-1, with unresolved D. V gave up 1 base and J gave up 4 bases, with 11 bases separating them. This CDR3 contains 14 residues. The germline V gene has CDR1 SGDLS and CDR2 YYNGEE. CDR3 nucleotide sequence: TGTGCCAGCAGCGTATCCCCCACGGGCACTGAAGCTTTCTTT. It yields the protein CASSVSPTGTEAFF.

The V and J genes are TRBV30 and TRBJ2-7, with no clear D. The germline CDR1 and CDR2 sequences are GTSNPN and SVGIG (reference sequence). V lost 4 bases and J lost 2, with 9 bases in between. The CDR3 sequence is 12 residues long. The CDR3 nucleotides read TGTGCCTGGATCCTAAACGCCTACGAGCAGTACTTC. Translating gives CAWILNAYEQYF.

J is TRBJ2-3 and V is TRBV6-5, with D hard to call. The V and J ends lost 2 bases and 3 bases respectively, with 6 bases between them. Germline V gives CDR1 MNHEY, CDR2 SVGAGI. The CDR3 runs 13 residues. The CDR3 protein is CASSYLGTDTQYF. As DNA, the CDR3 is TGTGCCAGCAGTTACCTGGGGACAGATACGCAGTATTTT.

The chain has TRBV18 and TRBJ1-6, with TRBD1 as a possible D gene (5 bases). This CDR3 contains 16 residues. The V gene lost 3 bases and the J gene lost 13 bases, with 22 bases spanning the gap. CDR1 and CDR2 (germline): KGHSH, LQKENI. CDR3 sequence reads: CASSPQGPDVGSPLHF. CDR3 nucleotide sequence: TGTGCCAGCTCACCCCAGGGCCCTGACGTGGGTTCGCCCCTCCACTTT.

The chain has TRBV10-3 and TRBJ2-5; 10 positions agree with TRBD1. CDR1 and CDR2 (germline): ENHRY, SYGVKD. This CDR3 contains 16 residues. V lost 0 bases to trimming and J lost 5 bases; unmatched junction nucleotides: 6. Written as DNA, the CDR3 is TGTGCCATCAGTGAGTCCCCGGGACAGGGGACGGAGACCCAGTACTTC. This gives the protein CAISESPGQGTETQYF.

This chain's CDR3 is CASSLVGQSNTEAFF. CDR3 in DNA: TGTGCCAGCAGCTTAGTAGGACAGTCGAACACTGAAGCTTTCTTT. The chain employs TRBV7-2 and TRBJ1-1, with a possible D match to TRBD1 (6 bases). Germline V gives CDR1 SGHTA, CDR2 FQGNSA. V was trimmed by 1 base and J by 1 base, leaving 10 bases between them. This CDR3 region has 15 residues.

V gene TRBV28 combines with J gene TRBJ2-7, with D perhaps given as TRBD1 or TRBD2 (5 bases each). CDR3 length: 15 residues. Trimming took off 5 bases at V and 3 bases at J, with 17 bases between the two ends. The germline CDR1 and CDR2 sequences are MDHEN and SYDVKM. CDR3 loop: CASSIDSGHLYEQYF. The DNA for the CDR3 is TGTGCCAGCAGTATCGACAGCGGACATCTCTACGAGCAGTACTTC.

V and J are TRBV7-2 and TRBJ2-1; D might be TRBD2 (5 bases). Trimming shortened V by 0 bases and J by 1 base, and 10 bases separated the two germline ends. CDR3 length: 16 amino acids. Germline assignment: CDR1 SGHTA and CDR2 FQGNSA. CDR3 loop: CASSLAGGRSYNEQFF. As DNA, the CDR3 is TGTGCCAGCAGCTTAGCGGGCGGGCGGTCCTACAATGAGCAGTTCTTC.

The CDR3 region is CASSSRRGEQYF. CDR3 DNA sequence: TGTGCCAGCAGCTCCAGAAGGGGGGAGCAGTACTTC. The chain recombines TRBV5-6 with TRBJ2-7; weak D call: TRBD1 (6 bases). The CDR3 has 12 amino acids. Trimming pared 3 bases from V and 7 bases from J, leaving 11 bases between. Germline assignment: CDR1 SGHDT and CDR2 YYEEEE.

The chain uses TRBV6-1 and TRBJ1-2; the match to TRBD1 covers 10 bases. Germline trimming cut 6 bases from V and 8 bases from J; bases unmatched to any gene: 6. There are 13 residues in the CDR3. The germline CDR1 and CDR2 sequences are MNHNS and SASEGT. CDR3 sequence reads: CASRGTGEGGYTF. The CDR3 DNA is TGTGCCAGCAGGGGGACAGGGGAGGGAGGCTACACCTTC.

The chain couples TRBV20-1 to TRBJ2-7; D is tentatively TRBD1 or TRBD2 (7 bases each). Germline CDR1 reads DFQATT; CDR2 reads SNEGSKA (reference sequence). CDR3 length: 11 amino acids. V gave up 5 bases and J gave up 7 bases, with 12 bases separating them. The DNA of the CDR3 is TGCAGTGCTCAGGGGGGGGGTGAGCAGTACTTC. This sequence encodes CSAQGGGEQYF.

The CDR3 spells CASSHRTSGGVKQYF. The CDR3 bases are TGTGCCAGCAGTCACAGGACTAGCGGGGGGGTGAAGCAGTACTTC. The V and J genes are TRBV5-6 and TRBJ2-7; TRBD2 aligns across 15 bases. The ends lost 5 bases at V and 8 bases at J; junction bases unmatched: 8. In germline, CDR1 is SGHDT, CDR2 YYEEEE. CDR3 length: 15 amino acids. Full variable domain (rest looked up from reference TRBV5-6 and TRBJ2-7): DAGVTQSPTHLIKTRGQQVTLRCSPKSGHDTVSWYQQALGQGPQFIFQYYEEEERQRGNFPDRFSGHQFPNYSSELNVNALLLGDSALYLCASSHRTSGGVKQYFGPGTRLTVT.

This chain joins TRBV10-1 and TRBJ2-1, with TRBD2 matching over 14 bases. The CDR3 spans 15 residues. Germline V lookup: CDR1 WNHNN, CDR2 SYGVQD (reference sequence). After removal of 7 bases from V and 8 bases from J, the junction contained 7 bases not matched to a gene. CDR3 coding DNA: TGCGCCAGCAAGGCCGGGACTAGCGGGAGAGATGAGCAGTTCTTC. The encoded protein is CASKAGTSGRDEQFF.

This chain joins TRBV9 and TRBJ1-2, with D hard to call. Germline CDR1 and CDR2: SGDLS and YYNGEE. This CDR3 has 15 amino acids. Trimming removed 3 bases from V and 4 bases from J, with 16 bases in between. The CDR3 DNA reads as TGTGCCAGCAGCGGTGGGGAGGGAGGAGCCTATGGCTACACCTTC. Its protein is CASSGGEGGAYGYTF.

The CDR3 region is CARSSNMDPFNSPLHF. The CDR3 DNA follows: TGTGCCAGAAGCTCAAATATGGACCCTTTTAATTCACCCCTCCACTTT. The chain couples TRBV7-5 to TRBJ1-6. TRBV7-5 is noted as a pseudogene. This CDR3 is 16 amino acids long.

The chain combines TRBV27 with TRBJ2-6; D unclear. The CDR3 totals 12 residues. The germline V gene encodes CDR1 MNHEY and CDR2 SMNVEV (reference sequence). The V end lost 6 bases, the J end lost 12 bases, and 12 bases lay between the germline ends. CDR3 in DNA: TGTGCCAGCAGCCCTCGCAGCCCCGTCCTGACTTTC. The encoded protein is CASSPRSPVLTF. Variable domain in full (rest from reference TRBV27 and TRBJ2-6): EAQVTQNPRYLITVTGKKLTVTCSQNMNHEYMSWYRQDPGLGLRQIYYSMNVEVTDKGDVPEGYKVSRKEKRNFPLILESPSPNQTSLYFCASSPRSPVLTFGAGSRLTVL.

CDR3 loop: CASSLDGDTDTQYF. In DNA, the CDR3 is TGTGCCAGCAGCTTGGACGGGGATACAGATACGCAGTATTTT. This sequence joins TRBV5-4 and TRBJ2-3, with a tentative D call TRBD2 (5 bases). Germline V gene lookup returns CDR1 SGHNT and CDR2 YYREEE (reference sequence). Trimming cost V 0 bases and J 3 bases, with 8 bases left between them. CDR3 size: 14 residues.

V gene TRBV5-4 combines with J gene TRBJ1-3; tentatively, D is TRBD1 (6 bases). Germline CDR1 and CDR2: SGHNT and YYREEE (reference sequence). Trimming removed 0 bases from V and 4 bases from J, with 11 bases in between. CDR3 length equals 15 residues. The CDR3 loop reads CASSLEGGQGNTIYF. In DNA form, the CDR3 reads TGTGCCAGCAGCTTGGAAGGGGGGCAGGGAAACACCATATATTTT.

This chain links TRBV7-2 with TRBJ2-2; D tentatively reads TRBD1 or TRBD2 (5 bases each). Germline lookup yields CDR1 SGHTA and CDR2 FQGNSA. The CDR3 has 15 residues. V dropped 5 bases and J dropped 3 bases, with 13 bases sitting between them. CDR3 bases: TGTGCCAGCAGCCCGACCGGGACGGACACCGGGGAGCTGTTTTTT. It translates to CASSPTGTDTGELFF.

The V and J genes are TRBV11-2 and TRBJ2-1, with TRBD1 matching 7 bases. The length of the CDR3 is 17 residues. Germline assignment: CDR1 SGHAT and CDR2 FQNNGV. Trimming at V came to 5 bases and at J to 4 bases, leaving 14 bases not matched to a gene. This chain's CDR3 is CASSTYGPGTAYNEQFF. The CDR3 region has the DNA TGTGCCAGCAGCACTTACGGTCCCGGGACAGCTTACAATGAGCAGTTCTTC.

The genes are TRBV11-3 and TRBJ2-3; the D gene is possibly TRBD1 (5 bases). V was clipped by 0 bases and J by 1 base, with 8 bases between them. Germline V lookup: CDR1 SGHNT, CDR2 YENEEA. There are 15 residues in the CDR3. In nucleotides, the CDR3 is TGTGCCAGCAGCTTAGATCCCAGGGGCACAGATACGCAGTATTTT. It yields the protein CASSLDPRGTDTQYF.

The gene calls are TRBV18 and TRBJ2-3; TRBD2 might be the D (5 bases). This CDR3 is built from 17 residues. The germline V gene has CDR1 KGHSH and CDR2 LQKENI. V dropped 3 bases and J dropped 2 bases, with 18 bases sitting between them. The CDR3 region is CASSPGGGRPPTDTQYF. The CDR3, as DNA: TGTGCCAGCTCACCCGGAGGAGGACGACCACCCACAGATACGCAGTATTTT.